This T cell receptor (beta chain) is drawn from a study of blood T cell repertoires in COVID-19 (dated by TCRdb to about 2020). Background for the entire study: Samples covering the acute and convalescent phases of COVID-19 were provided by collaborators in the United States, Italy and Spain. The prospective study material was composed of cDNA or gDNA derived from T cells, B-cell-depleted T cells, or PBMCs. Deeply sampled blood TCRbeta repertoires from subjects exposed to, actively infected with, or recovered from COVID-19 were included in the dataset. The repertoires were released in a freely available public database meant as a resource for research on the immune response to SARS-CoV-2. Samples were obtained from the ongoing ImmuneRACE study (first 160 participants) and from 1,000 to 1,500 subjects provided by 6 global collaborators. The sample metadata nearly always contained a de-identified subject ID, COVID-19 status, age in years and sex. Where available, HLA class I and class II types were taken from metadata supplied by the sample provider and were not determined by assay-based typing.

Each collaborating institution followed its own protocols to collect whole blood in K2EDTA tubes. For TCRbeta analysis, collaborator samples were shipped as frozen whole blood, as isolated PBMCs, or as DNA extracted from either sample type. Counted from cysteine to phenylalanine, this CDR3 has 13 amino acids. Of the read, only the CDR3 DNA is kept; its 39 bases are in frame from base 1. CDR1 and CDR2 (SGHVS, FQNEAQ) derive from the germline V gene. As concerns this clone: The antigen this receptor binds is unknown. A read error may produce the germline difference seen at one junction end.

The immunoSEQ Assay, a bias-controlled multiplex PCR, was used to amplify TCRbeta CDR3 regions from genomic DNA. On the study's bioinformatics: Nucleated cell counts per sample were estimated from amplification of reference gene primers within the assay. To quantify the absolute abundance of each unique TCRbeta CDR3 rearrangement, sequence reads were collapsed and filtered. Productive Simpson clonality was computed per sample as the square root of Simpson's diversity index over productive rearrangements. The source is immuneACCESS, and TCRdb retained only in-frame sequences with V and J called. Part of the clones is not carried over; for the studies checked, unresolved V genes explain less than half of this, and the remainder is unexplained. The DNA was the basis for D and trimming; V, J and clone size are from that table. The sample table records some 200,000 clones; about 86% of these occur just once. Of the sample, around 15% falls within the top ten clones.

Results and caveats for the whole study, not just this receptor: How much clinical and demographic metadata was included differed by source and by participant, and the metadata was provided uncurated.

Recombination linked TRBV7-8 to TRBJ2-7; a stretch of 8 junction bases matches TRBD2. The sequenced material came from peripheral blood. This clonotype originated in a man aged 25 to 40 with active or convalescent COVID-19. The DNA reads as follows: TGTGCCAGCGCCCCGGGAGGGTCCTCCGAGCAGTACTTC. This yields the protein CASAPGGSSEQYF.